This paragraph covers one T cell receptor beta chain sequence. The antigen remains unidentified. Likely a read error: the CDR3 ends without its conserved phenylalanine or tryptophan. This sample is part of a study of shared clonotypes between healthy human individuals. Regarding the study as a whole: Sequencing depth was expected to affect clonotype sharing among donors.

Sequenced by immunoSEQ multiplex PCR; TCRdb stores in-frame clones only, minus some. The repertoire holds about half a million clones, with 70% to 80% as singletons. CDR1 and CDR2 from the germline V gene are SGHAT and FQNNGV. The CDR3 spans 15 residues. V lost 6 bases and J lost 2; bases outside the gene matches: 6. The sequencing input was PBMCs. The receptor was isolated from a woman aged 40 to 50 in good health. Some clones in this sample may be carry-over from other donors' samples. This chain links TRBV11-2 with TRBJ2-3, with TRBD1 identical over 9 bases. The chain's CDR3 is CASRSTGGNTDTQYS. As DNA, the CDR3 is TGTGCCAGCAGATCTACAGGGGGCAACACAGATACGCAGTATTCT.